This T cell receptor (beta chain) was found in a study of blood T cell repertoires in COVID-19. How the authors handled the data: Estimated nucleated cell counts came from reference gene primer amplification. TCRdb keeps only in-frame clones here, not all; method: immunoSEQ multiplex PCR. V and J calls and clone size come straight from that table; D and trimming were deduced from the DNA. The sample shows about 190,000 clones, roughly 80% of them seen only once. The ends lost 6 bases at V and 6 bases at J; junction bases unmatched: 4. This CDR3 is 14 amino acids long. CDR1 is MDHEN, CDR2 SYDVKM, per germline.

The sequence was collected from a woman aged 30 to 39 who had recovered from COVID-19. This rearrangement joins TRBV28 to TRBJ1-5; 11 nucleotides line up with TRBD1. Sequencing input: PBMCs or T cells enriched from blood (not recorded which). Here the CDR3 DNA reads TGTGCCAGCAGCCCCGGGACAGGGGGTCAGCCCCAGCATTTT. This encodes CASSPGTGGQPQHF.